This entry lists 12 T cell receptor beta chains sequenced from one sample in a study of shared T cell receptors in the human thymus. The table came from immunoSEQ multiplex PCR; TCRdb's copy has only in-frame clones and leaves some out. The sample comprises about 610,000 clones, approximately 90% of which are singletons, and 0.008% to 0.011% rests with the top ten. This sample also belongs to another study, concerning human thymus T cells.

Material for sequencing was thymocytes. Receptors originate from a boy less than two years old with a congenital heart defect.

The V call is TRBV7-9, the J call TRBJ1-5; a possible D gene is TRBD1 (5 bases). The CDR3 totals 16 residues. The V end lost 5 bases, the J end lost 2 bases, and 16 bases lay between the germline ends. The germline CDR1 and CDR2 sequences are SEHNR and FQNEAQ (reference sequence). The CDR3 region is CASSNSGDGRNQPQHF. CDR3 DNA: TGTGCCAGCAGCAACAGCGGGGACGGTCGCAATCAGCCCCAGCATTTT. The full variable domain, with the rest looked up from reference TRBV7-9 and TRBJ1-5, is DTGVSQNPRHKITKRGQNVTFRCDPISEHNRLYWYRQTLGQGPEFLTYFQNEAQLEKSRLLSDRFSAERPKGSFSTLEIQRTEQGDSAMYLCASSNSGDGRNQPQHFGDGTRLSIL.

Only one count was recorded for this clone. The gene calls are TRBV9 and TRBJ2-2; TRBD1 is a possible D gene (6 bases). CDR1 and CDR2 (germline): SGDLS, YYNGEE. The CDR3 totals 14 residues. V shed 5 bases and J shed 4 bases, with 12 bases lying between them. The CDR3 nucleotides are TGTGCCAGCAGTGAGGGGGTCGTCACCGGGGAGCTGTTTTTT. Translating it yields CASSEGVVTGELFF.

The gene calls are TRBV7-2 and TRBJ2-7, with D hard to call. V was pared by 1 base and J by 2 bases, with 18 bases between. The CDR3 spans 17 residues. The germline CDR1 and CDR2 sequences are SGHTA and FQGNSA. The DNA for the CDR3 is TGTGCCAGCAGCTTAGGCAGGTCGTTCCAGGCCACCTACGAGCAGTACTTC. Residues: CASSLGRSFQATYEQYF.

The chain employs TRBV5-1 and TRBJ2-5; 8 nucleotides line up with TRBD2. This CDR3 is built from 14 residues. V shed 2 bases and J 3 bases; nucleotides not matched to a gene: 3. From germline, CDR1 is SGHRS and CDR2 YFSETQ. The CDR3 DNA is TGCGCCAGCAGCTTCCGGGAGGGCAAAGAGACCCAGTACTTC. This encodes CASSFREGKETQYF.

The chain uses TRBV7-9 and TRBJ1-4; weak D call: TRBD1 (6 bases). Looked up from germline, CDR1 is SEHNR and CDR2 is FQNEAQ (reference sequence). Trimming left V 1 base short and J 5 bases short, with 11 bases between. The CDR3 is 15 residues long. CDR3 sequence (DNA): TGTGCCAGCAGCTTAGTGGGGGCCATGAATGAAAAACTGTTTTTT. Protein: CASSLVGAMNEKLFF.

V and J are TRBV7-9 and TRBJ2-5; 12 bases agree with TRBD2. Trimming at V came to 5 bases and at J to 2 bases, leaving 6 bases not matched to a gene. Germline V gene sequence: CDR1 SEHNR, CDR2 FQNEAQ (reference sequence). This CDR3 spans 16 amino acids. CDR3 in DNA: TGTGCCAGCAGCCCGAGACTAGCGGGAGAGCAAGAGACCCAGTACTTC. Translation: CASSPRLAGEQETQYF.

The rearrangement links TRBV11-2 to TRBJ2-7; 7 nucleotides align to TRBD1. The CDR3 sequence is 17 residues long. V lost 5 bases and J lost 0; bases outside the gene matches: 13. The germline V gene has CDR1 SGHAT and CDR2 FQNNGV. CDR3 in DNA: TGTGCCAGCAGCAGACACGAGACAGGGAAAAGCTCCTACGAGCAGTACTTC. This codes for CASSRHETGKSSYEQYF.

This clone was counted once. The genes are TRBV28 and TRBJ1-2, with 7 bases aligning to TRBD1. Trimming cost V 5 bases and J 0 bases; bases outside gene matches: 15. Germline-derived CDR1 and CDR2 are MDHEN and SYDVKM. CDR3 size: 18 residues. The CDR3 spells CASSLFTGEFGSNYGYTF. The CDR3 nucleotides are TGTGCCAGCAGTCTTTTCACAGGGGAATTCGGCTCTAACTATGGCTACACCTTC.

The chain employs TRBV6-5 and TRBJ2-7, with 8 bases identical to TRBD2. The junction had 8 bases not matched to a gene; V was cut back by 7 bases and J by 3 bases. The V gene's germline CDR1 is MNHEY and CDR2 SVGAGI. The CDR3 has 14 residues. The DNA for the CDR3 is TGTGCCAGCATCCCGGGACTAGACAACTACGAGCAGTACTTC. Its translation: CASIPGLDNYEQYF.

The rearrangement links TRBV19 to TRBJ2-7; 7 nucleotides agree with TRBD2. In germline, CDR1 is LNHDA, CDR2 SQIVND (reference sequence). This CDR3 comprises 14 residues. J was trimmed by 3 bases and V by 9 bases; bases with no gene match: 11. CDR3 DNA sequence: TGTGCCAGGCCCGGGGCTAGCGGTAACTACGAGCAGTACTTC. It encodes CARPGASGNYEQYF.

This clone was seen a single time. The V call is TRBV7-9, the J call TRBJ2-1; 10 bases are shared with TRBD1. The CDR3 is 17 amino acids. Germline V gene lookup returns CDR1 SEHNR and CDR2 FQNEAQ (reference sequence). V shed 5 bases, J shed 5 bases, and the junction held 12 bases outside the gene matches. CDR3 sequence: CASSPGGTDRGDNEQFF. The CDR3 region has the DNA TGTGCCAGCAGCCCGGGGGGGACGGACAGGGGGGACAATGAGCAGTTCTTC.

The rearrangement uses TRBV4-2 and TRBJ2-7; 11 nucleotides agree with TRBD2. From germline, CDR1 is LGHNA and CDR2 YNFKEQ. V gave up 3 bases and J gave up 0 bases; unmatched junction bases: 4. The CDR3 spans 16 residues. The DNA of the CDR3 is TGTGCCAGCAGCCAGGGACTAGCGGCCGGCTCCTACGAGCAGTACTTC. Residues: CASSQGLAAGSYEQYF.